This T cell receptor (beta chain) was profiled in a study of ipilimumab plus nivolumab after autologous stem cell transplantation (dated by TCRdb to about 2021). Some background on the complete study: The median number of doses that trial patients received was roughly five for ipilimumab and under ten for nivolumab. Both primary refractory and relapsed disease were represented in the DLBCL cohort, where 18-month progression-free survival was about 82% and 31%, respectively. Patients undergoing autologous transplant for high-risk diffuse large B cell lymphoma, mature T cell lymphoma, or multiple myeloma were enrolled in the trial. The intent-to-treat population of the trial was made up of 30 to 40 patients. Summary of the overall study and its limitations: Combined checkpoint inhibition appeared tolerable as post-transplant consolidation, according to the authors' conclusion. The authors stated that profiles of the T cell receptor repertoire, regulatory T cell phenotype and gut microbiota provided a biologic rationale for studying this approach further.

Ipilimumab was given at 1 mg/kg intravenously on day 1 of selected weeks, and checkpoint therapy started 14 to 28 days after autologous transplant. Nivolumab was given at 3 mg/kg intravenously on day 1 of weeks 1, 4, 7, 10, and every two weeks through week 26. This was a Phase Ib clinical trial that tested ipilimumab plus nivolumab, given as combined checkpoint inhibition, for consolidation following autologous stem cell transplantation. Comments on this clone: It lacks a known antigen. Base quality data are lacking; no much larger clone is found one base away.

Via the germline V gene, CDR1 is SGHVS and CDR2 FQNEAQ. V is cut back by 3 bases and J by 4 bases, with 8 bases in the junction unmatched. Reading from cysteine to phenylalanine, the CDR3 counts 15 amino acids. Left in the record is the CDR3 DNA by itself, 45 bases read in frame from the first base. Libraries were constructed by the immunoSEQ multiplex PCR assay. This immuneACCESS table, as held by TCRdb, lists in-frame sequences with V and J called but not all clones. Of the missing ones, under half trace to an unresolved V gene in checked studies; the others have no known cause. Across this sample there are around 12,000 clones, with more than 70% seen only once. The ten largest account for about a sixth of the sample.

This clonotype was obtained from a male donor with diffuse large B-cell lymphoma. The V gene is TRBV7-8 and the J gene is TRBJ1-1; TRBD1 lines up with 7 middle nucleotides. The input for sequencing was PBMCs, taken in a trial of ipilimumab plus nivolumab as post-transplant consolidation. The CDR3 protein: CASSLVRQGGTEAFF. At the DNA level, the sequence is TGTGCCAGCAGCTTGGTTCGACAGGGAGGCACTGAAGCTTTCTTT.